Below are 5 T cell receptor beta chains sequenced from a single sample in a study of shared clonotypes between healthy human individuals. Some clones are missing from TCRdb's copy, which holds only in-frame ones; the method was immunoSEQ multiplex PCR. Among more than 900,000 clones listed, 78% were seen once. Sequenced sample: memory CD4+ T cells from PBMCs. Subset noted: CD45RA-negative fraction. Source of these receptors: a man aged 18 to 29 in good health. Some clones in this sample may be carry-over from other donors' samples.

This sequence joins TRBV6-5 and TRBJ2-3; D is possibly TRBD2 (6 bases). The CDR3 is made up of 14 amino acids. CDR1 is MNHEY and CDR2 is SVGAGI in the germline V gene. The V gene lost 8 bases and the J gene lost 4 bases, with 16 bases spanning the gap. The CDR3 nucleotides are TGTGCCAGCGGGGTAAGCGGGCCCTCAGATACGCAGTATTTT. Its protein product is CASGVSGPSDTQYF.

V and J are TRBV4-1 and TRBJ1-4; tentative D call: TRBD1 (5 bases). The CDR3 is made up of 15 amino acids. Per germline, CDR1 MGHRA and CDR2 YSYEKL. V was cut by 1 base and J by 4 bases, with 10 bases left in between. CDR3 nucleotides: TGCGCCAGCAGCCAAGTGGGACGGAATAATGAAAAACTGTTTTTT. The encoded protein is CASSQVGRNNEKLFF.

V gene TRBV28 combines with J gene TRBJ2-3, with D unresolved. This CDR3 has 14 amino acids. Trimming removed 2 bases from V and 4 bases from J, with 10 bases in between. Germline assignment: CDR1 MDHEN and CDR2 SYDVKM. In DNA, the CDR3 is TGTGCCAGCAGTTTAGGATCGACGGCAGATACGCAGTATTTT. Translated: CASSLGSTADTQYF.

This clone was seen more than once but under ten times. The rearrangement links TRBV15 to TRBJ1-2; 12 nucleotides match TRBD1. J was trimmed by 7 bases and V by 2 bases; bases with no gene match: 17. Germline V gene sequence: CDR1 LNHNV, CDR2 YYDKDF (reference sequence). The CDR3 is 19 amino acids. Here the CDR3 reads CATSRPNYRDRGQRSGYTF. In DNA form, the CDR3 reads TGTGCCACCAGCAGACCAAACTACCGGGACAGGGGGCAGAGAAGTGGCTACACCTTC.

CDR3: CASSFGVDNYGYTF. The CDR3 nucleotides are TGCGCCAGCAGCTTCGGTGTAGATAACTATGGCTACACCTTC. This sequence joins TRBV5-1 and TRBJ1-2; no clear D gene. Per the germline V gene, CDR1 is SGHRS and CDR2 is YFSETQ. The CDR3 extends over 14 amino acids. Between the trimmed V and J ends, which lost 2 bases and 1 base, there was a span of 9 bases. Variable domain in full (rest from reference TRBV5-1 and TRBJ1-2): KAGVTQTPRYLIKTRGQQVTLSCSPISGHRSVSWYQQTPGQGLQFLFEYFSETQRNKGNFPGRFSGRQFSNSRSEMNVSTLELGDSALYLCASSFGVDNYGYTFGSGTRLTVV.